One and the same sample provided the 25 T cell receptor beta chains below, sequenced in a study of shared clonotypes between healthy human individuals. Sequencing used immunoSEQ multiplex PCR; TCRdb keeps in-frame clones, though not all of them. This table holds approximately 400,000 clones, around 96% found once. Sequencing input: memory CD8+ T cells sorted from blood. Subset specified: CD45RO+ cells pooled with CCR7-negative TemRA cells. These receptors were collected from a man aged 25-45 years in good health.

The chain has TRBV7-6 and TRBJ1-5; no firm D call. There are 16 residues in the CDR3. Trimming stripped 0 bases from V and 4 bases from J, with 13 bases between. Germline CDR1 is SGHVS and CDR2 is FNYEAQ. The CDR3 nucleotides are TGTGCCAGCAGCTTAGCGGGAGGGATGGGAAATCAGCCCCAGCATTTT. Translated, it gives CASSLAGGMGNQPQHF.

The V and J genes are TRBV6-1 and TRBJ2-4, with 9 bases identical to TRBD1. The CDR3 has 16 amino acids. Germline lookup yields CDR1 MNHNS and CDR2 SASEGT. V gave up 2 bases and J gave up 2 bases; unmatched junction bases: 4. CDR3 DNA sequence: TGTGCCAGCAGTGAATGGACAGGGGATACCAAAAACATTCAGTACTTC. It is translated as CASSEWTGDTKNIQYF.

This sequence joins TRBV28 and TRBJ1-4; possibly TRBD1 for D (5 bases). V was pared by 3 bases and J by 2 bases, with 10 bases between. CDR1 is MDHEN and CDR2 is SYDVKM in the germline V gene. The CDR3 sequence is 15 residues long. CDR3 in DNA: TGTGCCAGCAGTTTGGGCGGGACCACTAATGAAAAACTGTTTTTT. Translation: CASSLGGTTNEKLFF.

The chain carries TRBV5-6 and TRBJ2-3, with D maybe TRBD2 (5 bases). Trimming took 4 bases from V and 2 from J, leaving 11 bases between them. The CDR3 has 14 amino acids. Germline V CDR1 and CDR2: SGHDT, YYEEEE. CDR3 nucleotides: TGTGCCAGCAGCGTTAGCGCCTCCACAGATACGCAGTATTTT. Residues: CASSVSASTDTQYF. Together with reference TRBV5-6 and TRBJ2-3, the CDR3 gives the full variable domain: DAGVTQSPTHLIKTRGQQVTLRCSPKSGHDTVSWYQQALGQGPQFIFQYYEEEERQRGNFPDRFSGHQFPNYSSELNVNALLLGDSALYLCASSVSASTDTQYFGPGTRLTVL.

J is TRBJ2-4 and V is TRBV19; maybe TRBD2 (5 bases). Between the trimmed V and J ends, which lost 5 bases and 2 bases, there was a span of 10 bases. There are 14 residues in the CDR3. CDR1 and CDR2 from the germline V gene are LNHDA and SQIVND (reference sequence). In DNA form, the CDR3 reads TGTGCCAGTAGTCCGGGGTGGTCCAAAAACATTCAGTACTTC. Its translation: CASSPGWSKNIQYF. Drawing the rest from reference TRBV19 and TRBJ2-4, the complete variable domain is DGGITQSPKYLFRKEGQNVTLSCEQNLNHDAMYWYRQDPGQGLRLIYYSQIVNDFQKGDIAEGYSVSREKKESFPLTVTSAQKNPTAFYLCASSPGWSKNIQYFGAGTRLSVL.

The chain joins TRBV7-2 to TRBJ2-2, with 10 bases lining up with TRBD1. Germline V gives CDR1 SGHTA, CDR2 FQGNSA. V was pared by 6 bases and J by 4 bases, with 5 bases of the junction left unmatched. This CDR3 has 15 amino acids. CDR3 sequence reads: CASRATGGSTGELFF. CDR3 coding DNA: TGTGCCAGCAGAGCGACAGGGGGCAGCACCGGGGAGCTGTTTTTT.

The chain combines TRBV10-3 with TRBJ2-7; 12 bases line up with TRBD1. The CDR3 length is 14 residues. The J segment lost 4 bases and the V segment lost 6 bases, leaving 4 bases of the junction unmatched. Germline-derived CDR1 and CDR2 are ENHRY and SYGVKD. CDR3 nucleotides: TGTGCCATCAGGGGACAGGGGGCAAGTTACGAGCAGTACTTC. Translated, it gives CAIRGQGASYEQYF.

The V gene is TRBV27, the J gene TRBJ2-1, with D tentatively TRBD2 (6 bases). This CDR3 is built from 15 residues. Germline CDR1 is MNHEY and CDR2 is SMNVEV (reference sequence). V shed 5 bases and J shed 5 bases, with 16 bases lying between them. CDR3 loop: CASSTTGTHHNEQFF. In nucleotides, the CDR3 is TGTGCCAGCAGTACTACCGGGACTCATCACAATGAGCAGTTCTTC.

The rearrangement joins TRBV10-2 to TRBJ1-2; 7 bases are shared with TRBD1. The J segment lost 2 bases and the V segment lost 3 bases, leaving 3 bases of the junction unmatched. CDR3 size: 14 residues. CDR1 is WSHSY, CDR2 SAAADI, per germline. The DNA for the CDR3 is TGCGCCAGCAGTGACCCGACAGGGAACTATGGCTACACCTTC. Amino acids: CASSDPTGNYGYTF.

The rearrangement joins TRBV27 to TRBJ1-5; possibly TRBD1 for D (6 bases). The CDR3 is 17 amino acids. The V end lost 4 bases, the J end lost 1 base, and 17 bases lay between the germline ends. The germline gives CDR1 MNHEY, CDR2 SMNVEV (reference sequence). CDR3 in DNA: TGTGCCAGCAGTTCCGCCGGGGGGGCCGAGAGCAATCAGCCCCAGCATTTT. Protein: CASSSAGGAESNQPQHF.

This sequence joins TRBV4-2 and TRBJ1-4; 8 positions match TRBD1. V was pared by 1 base and J by 8 bases, with 6 bases of the junction left unmatched. From germline, CDR1 is LGHNA and CDR2 YNFKEQ. The length of the CDR3 is 15 residues. This chain's CDR3 is CASSQVQGVLEKLFF. The CDR3 DNA is TGTGCCAGCAGCCAAGTACAGGGGGTATTGGAAAAACTGTTTTTT.

The rearrangement links TRBV30 to TRBJ1-3; maybe TRBD1 (5 bases). Per germline, CDR1 GTSNPN and CDR2 SVGIG (reference sequence). The CDR3 is 16 residues long. Trimming pared 0 bases from V and 0 bases from J, leaving 12 bases between. Written as DNA, the CDR3 is TGTGCCTGGAGTGTGAGGGGACCCCGCTCTGGAAACACCATATATTTT. It yields the protein CAWSVRGPRSGNTIYF.

The table lists this clone with a count of one. Other nucleotide sequences in the sample specify the same CDR3. The genes are TRBV10-3 and TRBJ2-5; D is possibly TRBD2 (6 bases). The CDR3 consists of 14 residues. V shed 8 bases and J shed 5 bases, with 18 bases lying between them. Germline loops: CDR1 ENHRY, CDR2 SYGVKD. The chain's CDR3 is CAIPYLSGRETQYF. The CDR3 coding sequence is TGTGCCATCCCGTATTTATCAGGGAGGGAGACCCAGTACTTC.

The chain links TRBV11-3 to TRBJ1-1; a possible D gene is TRBD1 (5 bases). The CDR3 loop spans 13 amino acids. The germline V gene has CDR1 SGHNT and CDR2 YENEEA. Trimming removed 3 bases at V and 4 bases at J, with 9 bases between. The CDR3 protein is CASSFNGGTEAFF. CDR3 sequence (DNA): TGTGCCAGCAGCTTTAACGGGGGCACTGAAGCTTTCTTT.

V is TRBV9 and J is TRBJ1-4; tentatively, D is TRBD1 (5 bases). V was pared by 0 bases and J by 3 bases, with 9 bases between. This CDR3 is 15 amino acids long. CDR1 is SGDLS and CDR2 is YYNGEE in the germline V gene. For the CDR3, the DNA is TGTGCCAGCAGCGTAGCGGGGCGGTCTAATGAAAAACTGTTTTTT. It specifies CASSVAGRSNEKLFF.

The chain is built from TRBV28 and TRBJ2-6, with D unresolved. Germline V CDR1 and CDR2: MDHEN, SYDVKM. Trimming left V 2 bases short and J 6 bases short, with 2 bases between. The CDR3 spans 12 residues. The CDR3 loop reads CASSLVANVLTF. CDR3 sequence (DNA): TGTGCCAGCAGTTTAGTGGCCAACGTCCTGACTTTC. The variable domain in full, with the rest retrieved from reference TRBV28 and TRBJ2-6, is DVKVTQSSRYLVKRTGEKVFLECVQDMDHENMFWYRQDPGLGLRLIYFSYDVKMKEKGDIPEGYSVSREKKERFSLILESASTNQTSMYLCASSLVANVLTFGAGSRLTVL.

This chain uses TRBV7-6 with TRBJ2-3, with 10 positions matching TRBD2. The CDR3 runs to 16 residues. The junction had 4 bases not matched to a gene; V was cut back by 2 bases and J by 2 bases. CDR1 SGHVS and CDR2 FNYEAQ come from the germline V gene. The CDR3 region has the DNA TGTGCCAGCAGCTTACCAGCGGGAGGGCCCACAGATACGCAGTATTTT. Translated, it gives CASSLPAGGPTDTQYF.

This clone was seen just once. The chain's CDR3 is CASRVIAGSPEETQYF. The CDR3 DNA sequence: TGTGCCAGCAGGGTTATAGCGGGATCCCCTGAAGAGACCCAGTACTTC. This rearrangement joins TRBV2 to TRBJ2-5; TRBD2 matches at 8 bases. The CDR3 has 16 residues. The germline V gene encodes CDR1 SNHLY and CDR2 FYNNEI. With 6 bases clipped from V and 3 bases from J, the junction kept 12 bases outside the gene matches.

CDR3: CASSLAPPLWGYTF. CDR3 in DNA: TGTGCCAGCAGTTTGGCCCCCCCCCTTTGGGGCTACACCTTC. V usage is TRBV28 and J usage is TRBJ1-2; D unclear. The CDR3 is made up of 14 amino acids. Trimming shortened V by 3 bases and J by 8 bases, and 16 bases separated the two germline ends. The germline CDR1 and CDR2 sequences are MDHEN and SYDVKM.

This sequence joins TRBV28 and TRBJ1-4, with 8 bases lining up with TRBD1. The J segment lost 7 bases and the V segment lost 3 bases, leaving 10 bases of the junction unmatched. The CDR3 contains 16 residues. CDR1 is MDHEN, CDR2 SYDVKM, per germline. The CDR3 protein is CASSFEVAGGGEKLFF. CDR3 in DNA: TGTGCCAGCAGTTTTGAGGTGGCAGGGGGCGGTGAAAAACTGTTTTTT.

This chain uses TRBV6-5 with TRBJ1-5, with TRBD1 as a possible D gene (6 bases). From germline, CDR1 is MNHEY and CDR2 SVGAGI. V lost 0 bases, J lost 6 bases, and 12 bases lay in between. The CDR3 is made up of 15 amino acids. The CDR3 region has the DNA TGTGCCAGCAGTTACTCAGGGGGGAAGGGTCAGCCCCAGCATTTT. Encoded protein: CASSYSGGKGQPQHF.

The chain couples TRBV29-1 to TRBJ2-3; D is uncertain. The ends were cut back, 3 bases at V and 0 bases at J, with 4 bases in the middle. Germline V CDR1 and CDR2: SQVTM, ANQGSEA. This CDR3 contains 12 residues. CDR3 in DNA: TGCAGCGTTGAGTACAGCACAGATACGCAGTATTTT. This translates into CSVEYSTDTQYF.

V gene TRBV5-6 combines with J gene TRBJ2-5, with D possibly being TRBD2 (6 bases). CDR3 length: 15 amino acids. The V and J ends lost 0 bases and 4 bases respectively, with 13 bases between them. The V gene's germline CDR1 is SGHDT and CDR2 YYEEEE. The DNA of the CDR3 is TGTGCCAGCAGCTTGGGGACCCTCGGGGGAGAGACCCAGTACTTC. Protein product: CASSLGTLGGETQYF. The full variable domain, completed using reference TRBV5-6 and TRBJ2-5, is DAGVTQSPTHLIKTRGQQVTLRCSPKSGHDTVSWYQQALGQGPQFIFQYYEEEERQRGNFPDRFSGHQFPNYSSELNVNALLLGDSALYLCASSLGTLGGETQYFGPGTRLLVL.

This clone was observed once. This chain uses TRBV28 with TRBJ1-2; 7 positions match TRBD1. Germline V gives CDR1 MDHEN, CDR2 SYDVKM. Trimming removed 5 bases from V and 4 bases from J; junction bases left unmatched: 10. The CDR3 has 15 residues. The CDR3 bases are TGTGCCAGCAGTCGGGGGTTAGACAGGGTCTATGGCTACACCTTC. Residues: CASSRGLDRVYGYTF.

V is TRBV7-9 and J is TRBJ1-1, with TRBD1 matching 8 bases. This CDR3 is built from 16 residues. With 0 bases clipped from V and 4 bases from J, the junction kept 7 bases outside the gene matches. CDR1 and CDR2 (germline): SEHNR, FQNEAQ (reference sequence). CDR3 protein: CASSLAEAGGGTEAFF. CDR3 DNA sequence: TGTGCCAGCAGCTTAGCGGAAGCAGGGGGCGGCACTGAAGCTTTCTTT.